A single sample is the source of the 9 T cell receptor beta chains below, sequenced in a study of blood T cell repertoires in COVID-19. Data came from immunoSEQ multiplex PCR; TCRdb stores just in-frame clones and leaves some out. The sample lists 60,000 to 65,000 clones, roughly 90% occurring once. The sequenced material came from peripheral blood. The receptor source for this set is a man aged 45-65 years with active COVID-19.

The rearrangement joins TRBV7-3 to TRBJ2-5; TRBD2 matches at 10 bases. Trimming removed 2 bases from V and 5 bases from J; junction bases left unmatched: 11. Looked up from germline, CDR1 is SGHTA and CDR2 is FQGTGA. The CDR3 is 17 amino acids. CDR3 loop: CASSLRPSGGLGETQYF. The CDR3 DNA reads as TGTGCCAGCAGCTTACGTCCTAGCGGGGGCCTAGGGGAGACCCAGTACTTC.

This clone turned up a few times. CDR3 sequence (DNA): TGTGCCAGCAGTCTATCCGGGACAGGGGGCGATAATGAGCAGTTCTTC. It codes for CASSLSGTGGDNEQFF. The chain has TRBV28 and TRBJ2-1; TRBD1 aligns across 12 bases. Germline V gene lookup returns CDR1 MDHEN and CDR2 SYDVKM. After removal of 5 bases from V and 7 bases from J, the junction contained 9 bases not matched to a gene. This CDR3 region has 16 residues.

V usage is TRBV15 and J usage is TRBJ1-2, with a weak D call TRBD1 (5 bases). Germline loops: CDR1 LNHNV, CDR2 YYDKDF (reference sequence). V lost 5 bases, J lost 5 bases, and 15 bases lay in between. The CDR3 contains 14 residues. The CDR3 DNA reads as TGTGCCACCAGCTTACCCGGGACTGAGTATGGCTACACCTTC. It codes for CATSLPGTEYGYTF.

The chain has TRBV7-8 and TRBJ2-7; 7 bases are shared with TRBD1. This CDR3 contains 16 residues. J gave up 0 bases and V 5 bases, and 10 bases lay outside the gene matches. Germline assignment: CDR1 SGHVS and CDR2 FQNEAQ. Here the CDR3 reads CASSPWTGTTSYEQYF. The CDR3 DNA reads as TGTGCCAGCAGCCCCTGGACAGGAACTACCTCCTACGAGCAGTACTTC.

The chain uses TRBV21-1 and TRBJ1-3; the D segment call TRBD1 is taken from the table without a DNA check. TRBV21-1 is tagged as a pseudogene. The CDR3 spans 18 residues. The CDR3 coding sequence is TGTGCCAGCAGCAAAGGCCCGCCCCCCGACAGGGCTGGAAACACCATATATTTT. Translating gives CASSKGPPPDRAGNTIYF.

This clone was seen a handful of times. The chain recombines TRBV28 with TRBJ2-3; 7 bases agree with TRBD2. The CDR3 covers 17 residues. Germline lookup yields CDR1 MDHEN and CDR2 SYDVKM. J gave up 2 bases and V 5 bases, and 13 bases lay outside the gene matches. The CDR3 sequence is CASSPSFGLVDTDTQYF. The CDR3 nucleotides read TGTGCCAGCAGTCCCTCATTCGGACTAGTCGACACAGATACGCAGTATTTT. Based on the CDR3 plus reference TRBV28 and TRBJ2-3, the full variable domain is DVKVTQSSRYLVKRTGEKVFLECVQDMDHENMFWYRQDPGLGLRLIYFSYDVKMKEKGDIPEGYSVSREKKERFSLILESASTNQTSMYLCASSPSFGLVDTDTQYFGPGTRLTVL.

This chain links TRBV18 with TRBJ2-5; 9 bases line up with TRBD1. This CDR3 comprises 14 residues. V gave up 3 bases and J gave up 5 bases; unmatched junction bases: 4. Per the germline V gene, CDR1 is KGHSH and CDR2 is LQKENI. CDR3 loop: CASSPTGGGETQYF. In DNA form, the CDR3 reads TGTGCCAGCTCACCCACAGGGGGCGGGGAGACCCAGTACTTC.

The chain uses TRBV11-3 and TRBJ2-2; 7 nucleotides match TRBD1. V shed 1 base and J 2 bases; nucleotides not matched to a gene: 10. The V gene's germline CDR1 is SGHNT and CDR2 YENEEA. The CDR3 sequence is 18 residues long. CDR3 sequence (DNA): TGTGCCAGCAGCTTAGCCGGACTGGGACAGCCAAACACCGGGGAGCTGTTTTTT. It encodes CASSLAGLGQPNTGELFF.

The CDR3 DNA follows: TGTGCCAGCAGCCAAGGGGGGGTTGGGGAGACCCAGTACTTC. Protein product: CASSQGGVGETQYF. The rearrangement uses TRBV3-1 (or the pseudogene TRBV3-2) and TRBJ2-5, with D possibly being TRBD2 (6 bases). Per germline, CDR1 LGHDT and CDR2 YNNKEL (reference sequence). V was cut by 1 base and J by 5 bases, with 11 bases left in between. CDR3 size: 14 residues.